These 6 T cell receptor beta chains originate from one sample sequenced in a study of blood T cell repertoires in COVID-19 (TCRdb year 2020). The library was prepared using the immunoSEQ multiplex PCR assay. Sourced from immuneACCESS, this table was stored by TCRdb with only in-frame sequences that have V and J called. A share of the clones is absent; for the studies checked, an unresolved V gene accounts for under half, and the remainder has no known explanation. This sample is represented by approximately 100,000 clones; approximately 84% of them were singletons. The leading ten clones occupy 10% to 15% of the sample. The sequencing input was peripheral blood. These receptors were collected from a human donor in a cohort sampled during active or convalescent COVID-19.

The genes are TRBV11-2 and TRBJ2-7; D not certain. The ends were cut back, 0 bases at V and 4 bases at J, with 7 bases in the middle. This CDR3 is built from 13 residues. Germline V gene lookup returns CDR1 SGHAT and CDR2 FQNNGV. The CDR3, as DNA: TGTGCCAGCAGCTTAGAGGCGGAATACGAGCAGTACTTC. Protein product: CASSLEAEYEQYF.

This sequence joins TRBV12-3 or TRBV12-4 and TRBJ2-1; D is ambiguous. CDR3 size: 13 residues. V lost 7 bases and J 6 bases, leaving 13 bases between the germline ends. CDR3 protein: CASTQRAGNEQFF. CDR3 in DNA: TGTGCCAGCACCCAACGAGCTGGCAATGAGCAGTTCTTC.

The CDR3 sequence: CASRATGSSYNSPLHF. Here the CDR3 DNA reads TGTGCCAGCAGAGCGACAGGGAGCTCCTATAATTCACCCCTCCACTTT. The chain couples TRBV2 to TRBJ1-6; 7 positions match TRBD1. The germline gives CDR1 SNHLY, CDR2 FYNNEI. This CDR3 region has 16 residues. With 6 bases clipped from V and 0 bases from J, the junction kept 5 bases outside the gene matches. Looking up the rest from reference TRBV2 and TRBJ1-6 gives the full variable domain: EPEVTQTPSHQVTQMGQEVILRCVPISNHLYFYWYRQILGQKVEFLVSFYNNEISEKSEIFDDQFSVERPDGSNFTLKIRSTKLEDSAMYFCASRATGSSYNSPLHFGNGTRLTVT.

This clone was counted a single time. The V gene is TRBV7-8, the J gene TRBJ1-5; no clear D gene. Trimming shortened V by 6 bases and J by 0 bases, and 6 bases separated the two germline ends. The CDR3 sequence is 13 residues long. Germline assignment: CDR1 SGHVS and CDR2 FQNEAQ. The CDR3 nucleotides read TGTGCCAGCAGTCGGTATAGCAATCAGCCCCAGCATTTT. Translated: CASSRYSNQPQHF.

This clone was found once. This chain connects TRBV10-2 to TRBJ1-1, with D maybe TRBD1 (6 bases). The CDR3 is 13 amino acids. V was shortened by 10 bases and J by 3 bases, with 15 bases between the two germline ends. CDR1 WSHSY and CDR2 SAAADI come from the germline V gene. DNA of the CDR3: TGCGCCACCTCCCCAGGGGCGCACACTGAAGCTTTCTTT. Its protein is CATSPGAHTEAFF.

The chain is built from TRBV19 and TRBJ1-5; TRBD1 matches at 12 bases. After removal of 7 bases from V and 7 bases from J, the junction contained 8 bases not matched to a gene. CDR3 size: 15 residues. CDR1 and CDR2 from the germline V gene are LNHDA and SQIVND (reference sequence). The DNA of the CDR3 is TGTGCCAGTACCCGGGACAGGGGGCTAGGGCAGCCCCAGCATTTT. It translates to CASTRDRGLGQPQHF.